This TCR beta chain comes out of a study of read filtering for tumor transcriptome and immune sequencing. Study findings and constraints: Correlation between methods rose after single-read clonotypes were removed.

CDR3 size: 17 residues. V was cut by 1 base and J by 0 bases, with 16 bases left in between. Germline V CDR1 and CDR2: LGHDT, YNNKEL (reference sequence). This clonotype was observed at least ten times. The target antigen is unknown. The library was built from around 400 ng RNA with molecular barcoded adaptors for alpha/delta and beta/gamma chains. TCRdb reprocessed the reads via MiXCR and lists one record per CDR3 protein. The sample has fewer than 100,000 distinct CDR3 sequences, around an eighth seen once. The chain links TRBV3-1 to TRBJ2-7; D might be TRBD2 (5 bases). The receptor was derived from a donor at least 40 years old with multiple myeloma. Sample: a population of CD138-negative cells sorted from bone marrow. CDR3 bases: TGTGCCAGCAGCCAAGGGCCCGGGAAAGCCAACTCCTACGAGCAGTACTTC. Encoded protein: CASSQGPGKANSYEQYF.